This is a list of T cell receptor beta chains from one sample in a study. TCRdb reanalysed the 5' RACE reads using MiXCR and keeps one entry per CDR3 protein. The sample contains tens of thousands of distinct CDR3 sequences, less than 40% of which appear only once. The sequenced sample consisted of tumor-infiltrating naive CD4+ T cells sorted from the breast tumor. All receptors derive from a female donor with breast cancer. Each CDR3 is given with its conserved first and last residue. The D gene is left open where the match is weak. Clone size is not always given. Where it is, it says once, few, many or a class for expanded clones.

TGCGCCAGCAGTGAATCCGGCTACGGATGGCAGTACTTC CASSESGYGWQYF TRBV10-2 few . TRBJ2-7
TGTGCCAGCAGATTCTACAGAACGGACGGGAGCAATCAGCCCCAGCATTTT CASRFYRTDGSNQPQHF TRBV5-8 . . TRBJ1-5
TGCAGTGCTAGTCCCTTAAGGTACAATGAGCAGTTCTTC CSASPLRYNEQFF TRBV20-1 few . TRBJ2-1
TGTGCCACCAGCTCCTCCTCGAACGTGGGCGCTTACGAGCAGTACTTC CATSSSSNVGAYEQYF TRBV15 . . TRBJ2-7
TGTGCCAGCAGTGGAGCTAGGACACCTAACACTGAAGCTTTCTTT CASSGARTPNTEAFF TRBV2 medium-sized . TRBJ1-1
TGTGCCAGCAGCTTAAGGGAGGAGTATGGCTACACCTTC CASSLREEYGYTF TRBV7-9 . . TRBJ1-2
TGTGCCAGCGGGGCCGCCGCGTCCACGGGGCCCCAGCATTTT CASGAAASTGPQHF TRBV6-5 many . TRBJ1-5
TGCGCCAGCAGGACAGGGACCACTGAAGCTTTCTTT CASRTGTTEAFF TRBV5-1 medium-sized TRBD1 TRBJ1-1
TGTGCCAGCAGCGTAGATGGGGGGACTTCCTACGAGCAGTACTTC CASSVDGGTSYEQYF TRBV9 medium-sized . TRBJ2-7
TGTGCCAGCAGTGCACCACCCGACAGGGCGGATGGTGAAAAACTGTTTTTT CASSAPPDRADGEKLFF TRBV25-1 . TRBD1 TRBJ1-4
TGCGCCAGCAGCCGCGGGACCTCCTACAATGAGCGGTTCTTC CASSRGTSYNERFF TRBV5-1 many . TRBJ2-1
TGCAGCGTTGGGGGACTAGCGGTCGGGGAGCAGTTCTTC CSVGGLAVGEQFF TRBV29-1 medium-sized TRBD2 TRBJ2-1
TGTGCCAGCAGTACCCTGGGTGGACCGAAGGAAGCTTTCTTT CASSTLGGPKEAFF TRBV12-3/TRBV12-4 many . TRBJ1-1
TGTGCCAGCCTTCACTTTCCGGGTGGCACTGAAGCTTTCTTT CASLHFPGGTEAFF TRBV12-3/TRBV12-4 . . TRBJ1-1
TGTGCCAGCAGCGGCCGCTCCTACGAGCAGTACTTC CASSGRSYEQYF TRBV28 . . TRBJ2-7
TGTGCCAGCAGCCCATTCGGCAGGGACTACGAGCAGTACTTC CASSPFGRDYEQYF TRBV11-2 medium-sized . TRBJ2-7
TGTGCCAGCAGCCGGACTAGCGGTTACAATGAGCAGTTCTTC CASSRTSGYNEQFF TRBV7-9 few TRBD2 TRBJ2-1
TGTGCCAGCAGCACCGGACAGGGGAGCAACGAGCAGTACTTC CASSTGQGSNEQYF TRBV7-6 . TRBD1 TRBJ2-7
TGCGCCAGCAGCCGAGGACAGGGGCGCCCCTACGAGCAGTACTTC CASSRGQGRPYEQYF TRBV4-1 . TRBD1 TRBJ2-7
TGTGCCAGCAGCGTAGTCTCAGGGGCGAACACTGAAGCTTTCTTT CASSVVSGANTEAFF TRBV9 . . TRBJ1-1
TGTGCCACCAGTGCCCCCCATGGAGCCGATACGCAGTATTTT CATSAPHGADTQYF TRBV24-1 few . TRBJ2-3
TGTGCCAGCAGTGAATTTGGGGGGCGCGTCCCGTTCTTC CASSEFGGRVPFF TRBV6-1 . . TRBJ2-1
TGTGCCAGCAGTTCCCAGACCAACACTGAAGCTTTCTTT CASSSQTNTEAFF TRBV6-5 many . TRBJ1-1
TGTGCCAGCAGTTTTCCTTGCGGGACTACCTACGAGCAGTACTTC CASSFPCGTTYEQYF TRBV27 many TRBD2 TRBJ2-7
TGCGCCAGCAGCCAGGGTTCGACTAGCGGGAGGGGCTCCTACAATGAGCAGTTCTTC CASSQGSTSGRGSYNEQFF TRBV4-1 . TRBD2 TRBJ2-1